This TCR beta chain was recovered during a study of T cell responses to AZD1222 COVID-19 vaccine (dated by TCRdb to about 2021). For the wider study: AZD1222 recipients with second doses at about 4 weeks or about 12 weeks were pooled, because spike-specific TCR depth and breadth did not differ between schedules. A total of 230 to 250 trial participants underwent TCR sequencing, of whom 207 received two doses of AZD1222 and some 26 received two doses of the MenACWY control vaccine. Trial participants were enrolled into age subgroups of 18-55, 56-69 and 70-plus years, which contained approximately 150, 30 and 60 TCR-sequenced participants, respectively. Study-wide conclusions, independent of this receptor: Participants were mostly white British and included more females than males, and it was suggested by the authors that clonal diversity may have been underestimated. Epitopes outside the regions mutated in the B.1.351 and B.1.1.7 variants were reportedly recognized by nearly half of the unique spike-specific TCRs. After two AZD1222 doses, both the breadth and the depth of spike-specific TCRs were significantly higher than at day 0 and than in MenACWY recipients. In the small 56-69-year group, the increase in depth fell short of significance, most likely because of low power. Conclusions about previously exposed vaccinees are limited because only six or seven AZD1222 recipients were SARS-CoV-2 seropositive at baseline. Because no samples from the day 14 peak response were available, repertoires could be characterized only after the peak T cell response. Vaccine-associated CD4 TCRs spanned the whole spike protein, with dominant responses in regions 160-218 and 743-854.

CDR1 is given as MNHEY and CDR2 as SVGAGI, both from the germline V gene. The CDR3 has 13 amino acids, counting the end cysteine and phenylalanine. Kept here is only the CDR3 DNA, which spans 39 bases and is read in frame from base 1. The V and J ends are trimmed by 7 bases and 6 bases, leaving 15 bases between them. On this clone: Its cognate antigen has yet to be identified. No per-base quality is available; no much larger clone lies one base away.

Interpreted using the paper, the time point label stands for: baseline before first vaccination. Vaccinee samples were obtained from the UK trials COV001 and COV002, which included a single-blind randomized controlled phase 2/3 trial of AZD1222 (ChAdOx1 nCoV-19) in healthy adults. Trial participant PBMC samples were collected at day 0 and day 28 after the second dose for TCRbeta chain sequencing. The CDR3 regions of human TCRbeta chains were analyzed by immunosequencing. Per the source publication's procedure: TCRs in the repertoires were matched against a reference library of SARS-CoV-2-specific TCRs that had been generated with the MIRA antigen-specificity platform. Breadth was defined as the fraction of unique TCRs that were SARS-CoV-2-associated, and depth was defined as the fraction of total T cells that were SARS-CoV-2-associated. Using the MIRA data, every spike-specific TCR was mapped to the spike region that the TCR reacted to and assigned to either a CD4 or a CD8 class. Log10-transformed breadth and depth values were compared by one-way ANOVA with Sidak's multiple comparisons tests. The table comes from immuneACCESS by way of TCRdb, which keeps in-frame sequences with V and J called. Part of the clones is missing from these tables; in studies checked, under half for an unresolved V gene and the rest for unknown reasons. V, J and clone size are taken as reported in that table, and D and trimming were inferred from the DNA itself. For this sample the table gives approximately 180,000 clones, of which roughly 87% were detected only once. About 3% of the sample rests with the top ten.

This TCR derives from an adult in good health. Recombination joined TRBV6-5 with TRBJ1-1; TRBD1 could be the D gene, as 6 bases match. The specimen was peripheral blood, collected on day 0 of AZD1222 vaccination. CDR3 reads: CASMGGRRSEAFF. The DNA reads as follows: TGTGCCAGCATGGGGGGGCGCCGGTCTGAAGCTTTCTTT.